This T cell receptor (beta chain) stems from a study of tumor and adjacent non-tumor tissue in lung cancer. No cell sorting was done before RNA was extracted from the tissue. More than 3 cm separated this lung sample from the edge of the tumor. The library came from three nested PCR rounds adapted from ARM-PCR protocols. TCRdb re-called the multiplex PCR reads through MiXCR, storing one row per CDR3 protein. The sample holds fewer than 55,000 distinct CDR3 sequences, 60% to 65% seen once. The sample comprised distant non-tumor lung tissue. This TCR derives from a woman in her 40s with non-small cell lung cancer.

The CDR3 loop is CASSQPGDGRNIQYF. For the CDR3, the DNA is TGCGCCAGCAGTCAGCCTGGAGATGGTCGAAACATTCAGTACTTC. The genes are TRBV4-1 and TRBJ2-4, with D unclear. The CDR3 extends over 15 amino acids. The V end lost 6 bases, the J end lost 6 bases, and 18 bases lay between the germline ends. Germline loops: CDR1 MGHRA, CDR2 YSYEKL.